One and the same sample provided the 13 T cell receptor beta chains below, sequenced in a study of cytomegalovirus exposure and HLA in healthy donors. Measured with immunoSEQ multiplex PCR; TCRdb has only the in-frame clones, and not every one. The table shows 200,000 to 250,000 clones, with 80% to 85% occurring only once. Material: PBMCs. These receptors were collected from a woman between 25 and 40 years old in good health and CMV-seropositive.

This sequence joins TRBV21-1 and TRBJ2-7; the D segment call TRBD2 is taken from the table without a DNA check. TRBV21-1 is designated a pseudogene. The CDR3 extends over 16 amino acids. CDR3 in amino acids: CASSGPGTSGSYEQYF. CDR3 in DNA: TGTGCCAGCAGCGGTCCCGGGACTAGCGGCTCCTACGAGCAGTACTTC.

On this clone itself: Within the sample, other DNA sequences also encode this same CDR3. The V gene is TRBV5-4, the J gene TRBJ2-7; D call uncertain. Germline-derived CDR1 and CDR2 are SGHNT and YYREEE (reference sequence). The CDR3 loop spans 13 amino acids. The V and J ends lost 0 bases and 4 bases respectively, with 8 bases between them. This CDR3 reads CASSLASSYEQYF. The CDR3 DNA sequence: TGTGCCAGCAGCTTGGCCTCTTCTTACGAGCAGTACTTC.

This sequence joins TRBV11-2 and TRBJ2-3; 10 positions agree with TRBD2. Germline V gene data show CDR1 as SGHAT and CDR2 as FQNNGV. CDR3 length equals 15 residues. Trimming cost V 5 bases and J 4 bases; bases outside gene matches: 6. CDR3 region: CASSPSGSIPDTQYF. For the CDR3, the DNA is TGTGCCAGCAGCCCTAGCGGGAGTATCCCAGATACGCAGTATTTT.

The chain uses TRBV30 and TRBJ1-1; D is undetermined. Trimming took 0 bases from V and 5 from J, leaving 10 bases between them. The CDR3 totals 13 residues. Germline V lookup: CDR1 GTSNPN, CDR2 SVGIG (reference sequence). The CDR3 reads CAWSVYGRTEAFF. Here the CDR3 DNA reads TGTGCCTGGAGTGTATACGGGCGGACTGAAGCTTTCTTT.

This sequence joins TRBV11-2 and TRBJ2-5, with D perhaps matching TRBD1 (6 bases). Looked up from germline, CDR1 is SGHAT and CDR2 is FQNNGV. The germline V and J ends were trimmed by 4 bases and 3 bases, with 18 bases remaining between them. This CDR3 comprises 16 residues. The CDR3 sequence is CASSSLVATGKETQYF. The CDR3 DNA sequence: TGTGCCAGCAGCTCCCTAGTTGCCACAGGGAAAGAGACCCAGTACTTC.

A single count supports this clone. This chain uses TRBV28 with TRBJ1-5; TRBD1 matches 9 bases. The J segment lost 6 bases and the V segment lost 3 bases, leaving 6 bases of the junction unmatched. Germline CDR1 and CDR2: MDHEN and SYDVKM. There are 15 residues in the CDR3. CDR3: CASSFPDRGTQPQHF. CDR3 bases: TGTGCCAGCAGTTTCCCCGACAGGGGGACTCAGCCCCAGCATTTT.

The chain employs TRBV30 and TRBJ1-2; 7 bases are shared with TRBD1. Germline CDR1 and CDR2: GTSNPN and SVGIG (reference sequence). V lost 6 bases to trimming and J lost 0 bases; unmatched junction nucleotides: 4. This CDR3 region has 13 residues. The CDR3 loop reads CACQGGANYGYTF. CDR3 nucleotide sequence: TGTGCCTGCCAGGGGGGAGCTAACTATGGCTACACCTTC.

The V and J genes are TRBV5-4 and TRBJ2-1; D is unclear. Trimming took off 2 bases at V and 2 bases at J, with 2 bases between the two ends. The CDR3 has 12 residues. Germline assignment: CDR1 SGHNT and CDR2 YYREEE (reference sequence). The CDR3 DNA follows: TGTGCCAGCAGCTTTACCTACAATGAGCAGTTCTTC. This translates into CASSFTYNEQFF.

The rearrangement joins TRBV29-1 to TRBJ2-7, with 9 bases aligning to TRBD1. This CDR3 has 14 amino acids. Losses at the gene ends were 6 bases for V and 0 bases for J; bases not matched to a gene: 6. Germline-derived CDR1 and CDR2 are SQVTM and ANQGSEA. The CDR3 nucleotides read TGCAGCGTCGCGGGACAGGGCTTCTCCTACGAGCAGTACTTC. It yields the protein CSVAGQGFSYEQYF.

This chain uses TRBV4-1 with TRBJ1-1; weak D call: TRBD1 (5 bases). The CDR3 contains 15 residues. Germline V gives CDR1 MGHRA, CDR2 YSYEKL. V lost 4 bases and J lost 8, with 20 bases in between. This chain's CDR3 is CASSPDEIRRQEAFF. For the CDR3, the DNA is TGCGCCAGCAGCCCAGATGAAATACGGAGACAGGAAGCTTTCTTT.

The gene calls are TRBV30 and TRBJ2-3, with 8 nucleotides matching TRBD1. Germline CDR1 and CDR2: GTSNPN and SVGIG (reference sequence). With 0 bases clipped from V and 5 bases from J, the junction kept 10 bases outside the gene matches. This CDR3 region has 16 residues. This CDR3 is CAWSVRREGTGDTQYF. DNA for the CDR3: TGTGCCTGGAGTGTACGAAGAGAAGGGACAGGAGATACGCAGTATTTT. Together with reference TRBV30 and TRBJ2-3, the CDR3 gives the full variable domain: SQTIHQWPATLVQPVGSPLSLECTVEGTSNPNLYWYRQAAGRGLQLLFYSVGIGQISSEVPQNLSASRPQDRQFILSSKKLLLSDSGFYLCAWSVRREGTGDTQYFGPGTRLTVL.

The chain uses TRBV7-3 and TRBJ2-3, with D hard to call. The CDR3 is 14 amino acids. V lost 5 bases and J lost 6, with 15 bases in between. Germline CDR1 SGHTA, CDR2 FQGTGA. Here the CDR3 reads CASSPYSMGDTQYF. CDR3 bases: TGTGCCAGCAGCCCCTATAGCATGGGGGATACGCAGTATTTT.

V usage is TRBV4-2 and J usage is TRBJ2-1; 9 bases align to TRBD2. Trimming removed 0 bases from V and 5 bases from J; junction bases left unmatched: 2. The CDR3 covers 15 residues. The germline CDR1 and CDR2 sequences are LGHNA and YNFKEQ. CDR3 in amino acids: CASSQDGGRDNEQFF. The CDR3 nucleotides read TGTGCCAGCAGCCAAGATGGCGGGAGGGACAATGAGCAGTTCTTC.